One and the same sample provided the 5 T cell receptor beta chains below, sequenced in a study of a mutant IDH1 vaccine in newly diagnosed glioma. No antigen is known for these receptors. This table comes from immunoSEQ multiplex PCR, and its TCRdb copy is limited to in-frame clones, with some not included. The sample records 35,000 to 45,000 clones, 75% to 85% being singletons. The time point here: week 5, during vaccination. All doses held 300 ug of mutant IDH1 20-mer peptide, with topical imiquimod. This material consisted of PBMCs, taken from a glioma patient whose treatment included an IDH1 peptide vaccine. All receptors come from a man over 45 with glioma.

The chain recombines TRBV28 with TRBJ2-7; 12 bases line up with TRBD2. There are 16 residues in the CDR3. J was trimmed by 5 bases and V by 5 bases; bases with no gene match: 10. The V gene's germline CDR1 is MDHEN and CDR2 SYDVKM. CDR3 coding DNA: TGTGCCAGCAGTCCCTCTAGCGGGAGGGCTACCGACGAGCAGTACTTC. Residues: CASSPSSGRATDEQYF.

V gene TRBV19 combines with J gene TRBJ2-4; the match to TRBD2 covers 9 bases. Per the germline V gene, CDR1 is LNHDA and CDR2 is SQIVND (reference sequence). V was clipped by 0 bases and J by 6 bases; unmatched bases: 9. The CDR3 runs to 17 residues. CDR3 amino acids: CASSIDPSGLARNIQYF. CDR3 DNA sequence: TGTGCCAGTAGTATAGATCCCTCGGGACTAGCAAGAAACATTCAGTACTTC.

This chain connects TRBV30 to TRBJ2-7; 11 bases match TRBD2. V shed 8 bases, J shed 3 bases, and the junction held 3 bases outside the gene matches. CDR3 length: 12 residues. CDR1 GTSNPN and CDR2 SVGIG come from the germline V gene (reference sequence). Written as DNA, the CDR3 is TGTGCCACTAGCGGGGGCGTCTACGAGCAGTACTTC. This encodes CATSGGVYEQYF.

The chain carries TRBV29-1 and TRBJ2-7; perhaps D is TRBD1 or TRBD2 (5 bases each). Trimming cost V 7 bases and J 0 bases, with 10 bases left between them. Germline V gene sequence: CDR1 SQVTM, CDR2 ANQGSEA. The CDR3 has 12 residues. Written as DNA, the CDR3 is TGCAGCGCCGGGACGCACTCCTACGAGCAGTACTTC. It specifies CSAGTHSYEQYF.

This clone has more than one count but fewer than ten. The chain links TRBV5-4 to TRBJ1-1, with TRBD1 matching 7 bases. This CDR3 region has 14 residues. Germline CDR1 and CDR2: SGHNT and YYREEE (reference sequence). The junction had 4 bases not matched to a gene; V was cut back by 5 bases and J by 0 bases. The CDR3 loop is CASRITGVNTEAFF. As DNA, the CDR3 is TGTGCCAGCAGAATAACAGGGGTGAACACTGAAGCTTTCTTT.